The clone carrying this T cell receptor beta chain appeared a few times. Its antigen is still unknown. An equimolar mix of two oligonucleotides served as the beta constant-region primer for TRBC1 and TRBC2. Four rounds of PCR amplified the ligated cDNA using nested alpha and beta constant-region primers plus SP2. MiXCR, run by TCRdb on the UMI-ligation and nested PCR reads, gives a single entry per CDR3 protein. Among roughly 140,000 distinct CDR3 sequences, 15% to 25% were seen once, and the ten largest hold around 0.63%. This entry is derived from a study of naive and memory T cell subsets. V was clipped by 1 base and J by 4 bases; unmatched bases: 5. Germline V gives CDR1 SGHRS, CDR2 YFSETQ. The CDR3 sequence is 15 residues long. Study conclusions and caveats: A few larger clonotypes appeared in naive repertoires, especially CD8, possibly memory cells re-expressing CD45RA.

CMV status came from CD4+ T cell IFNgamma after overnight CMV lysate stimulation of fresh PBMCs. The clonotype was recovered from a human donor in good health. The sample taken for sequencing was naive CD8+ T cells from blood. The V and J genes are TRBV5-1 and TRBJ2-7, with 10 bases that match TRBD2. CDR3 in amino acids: CASSLSPSGSYEQYF. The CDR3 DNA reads TGCGCCAGCAGCTTGTCCCCTAGCGGGAGTTACGAGCAGTACTTC.